This T cell receptor beta chain was sequenced for a study of shared clonotypes between healthy human individuals (dated by TCRdb to the early 2020s). A note on the overall study: The cohort comprised a couple of women and a few men aged 18 to 49 years. Each donor's leukapheresis produced roughly between roughly 0.85 and 9 billion PBMCs. To estimate repertoire size and how much clonotype sharing occurs between individuals, the study deeply sequenced the blood TCR repertoires of about 5 healthy adults. Different laboratories and diverse techniques were used to prepare libraries and sequence TCR repertoires, to increase sequencing depth and limit assay-specific biases. For each donor, CD4 naive and CD4 memory were each given three plates, CD8 naive was given two plates, and CD8 memory was given one plate. Broader findings and caveats from the paper: Even with the large sequencing depth, rarefaction of the sorted-subset datasets indicated that sequencing was incomplete. Because the study included a small number of donors, the genetic and exposure-history diversity represented was limited. Naive subsets generally had larger estimated clonotype richness than memory subsets. Sampling was restricted to blood, and TCR repertoires in tissue are likely to differ from TCR repertoires in blood. Pairwise subsampling indicated that sequencing depth was expected to affect the degree of clonotype sharing among donors. When a few donors were compared, the shared fraction of clonotypes was about 5.5% for naive CD4, over 3% for naive CD8, more than 2% for memory CD4, and approximately 0.4% for memory CD8. Clonotypes shared by all four sorted-subset donors showed higher generation probabilities than non-shared clonotypes.

This clone showed up just a few times. What antigen it recognizes has not been identified. No quality values exist for individual bases; no much larger clone is one base distant. TCR CDR3 regions were amplified from genomic DNA by multiplex PCR using the deep immunoSEQ assay. Genomic DNA extracted from each cell subset was distributed evenly over all wells of several immunoSEQ 96-well plates, and each plate served as one replicate. Each replicate PCR for sorted subsets received about 180 ng genomic DNA, equal to roughly 33,000 T cell genomes. The purified libraries were quantified using a Qubit 3.0 fluorometer, sized with a Bioanalyzer 2100, and then quantified again using the KAPA Library Quantification kit. Every immunoSEQ 96-well plate was sequenced on a dedicated single-read 150-cycle Illumina NextSeq 550 flow cell. In the paper's pipeline: Because the immunoSEQ output included only junctional sequences and no quality scores, the filtering could not be the same as the filtering used for full-length reads. Sequences were annotated with PyIR, a Python wrapper for IgBLAST v1.9, using IMGT germline references to assign V/J genes and CDR3. Reads were removed for weak V/J assignments (E-value above 1e-6), missing CDR3, stop codons, out-of-frame junctions, or ambiguous translated residues. V3J clonotypes were defined by identical inferred V gene, J gene, and CDR3 amino acid sequence. To compute the percentage overlap between repertoires, the number of shared unique clonotypes was divided by the size of the smaller repertoire. Repertoire richness was assessed with RTK rarefaction, the Chao1 estimator, and Recon v2.1 estimates of unobserved clonotypes. OLGA was used to compute generation probabilities for all TCRbeta clonotypes that the gDNA method yielded from a few donors. In TCRdb, the immuneACCESS table is reduced to in-frame sequences with V and J assigned. These tables do not hold every clone; where another copy was compared, an unresolved V gene accounts for under half, and the others remain unexplained. That table supplies the V and J calls and clone size; D and trimming were determined from the DNA. This sample is represented by approximately 640,000 clones; 72% of them were singletons. The ten largest clonotypes hold 1.5% to 2% of the sample.

Healthy HIV-negative adults with no recently reported acute infections or vaccinations were included as donors. Only Caucasian adults living in Nashville, Tennessee, USA were represented among the donors. CD4+ T cells were enriched by magnetic negative selection, after which naive cells were positively selected on CD45RA and the negative fraction was taken as the memory subset. Blood was obtained by leukapheresis, after which PBMCs were separated by Ficoll-Histopaque density gradient centrifugation and cryopreserved in liquid nitrogen vapor phase. Analytical flow cytometry was used to check the purity and quantity of each magnetically sorted T cell population. Genomic DNA was isolated from each sorted fraction and quantified by UV absorbance on a Nanodrop 2000c. The CDR3 holds 17 amino acids from the cysteine to the phenylalanine. This entry keeps only the CDR3 DNA: 51 bases, framed from base 1. In the germline V gene, CDR1 corresponds to SGHRS and CDR2 to YFSETQ. V loses 4 bases of germline sequence and J loses 1 base, and the interval between the two ends is 17 bases.

The source of this sequence is a woman aged 25 to 39 in good health. Sequencing used memory CD4+ T cells sorted from blood. Reading the label with the study, this specimen's cell subset or site is: CD45RA-negative fraction. The chain uses TRBV5-1 and TRBJ2-2; TRBD1 is a weak D gene call, 7 bases matching. The nucleotides read TGCGCCAGCAGCGATACCCCAGGGGGGTTGAACACCGGGGAGCTGTTTTTT. This sequence encodes CASSDTPGGLNTGELFF.